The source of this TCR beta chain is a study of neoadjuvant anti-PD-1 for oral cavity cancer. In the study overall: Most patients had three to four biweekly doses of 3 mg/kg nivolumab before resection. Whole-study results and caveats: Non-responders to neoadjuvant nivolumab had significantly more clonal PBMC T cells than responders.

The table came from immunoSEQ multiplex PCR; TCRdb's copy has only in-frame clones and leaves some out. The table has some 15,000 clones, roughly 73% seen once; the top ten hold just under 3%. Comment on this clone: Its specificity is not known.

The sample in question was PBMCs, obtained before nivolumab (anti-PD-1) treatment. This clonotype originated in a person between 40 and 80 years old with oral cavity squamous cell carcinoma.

CDR3 DNA: TGTGCCTGGGACTCCCCAGGGGAGTACGAGTTAGAGACCCAGTACTTC. It encodes CAWDSPGEYELETQYF. The chain couples TRBV30 to TRBJ2-5, with D possibly being TRBD1 (6 bases). This CDR3 contains 16 residues. Trimming pared 5 bases from V and 4 bases from J, leaving 23 bases between. Germline values: CDR1 GTSNPN, CDR2 SVGIG (reference sequence).